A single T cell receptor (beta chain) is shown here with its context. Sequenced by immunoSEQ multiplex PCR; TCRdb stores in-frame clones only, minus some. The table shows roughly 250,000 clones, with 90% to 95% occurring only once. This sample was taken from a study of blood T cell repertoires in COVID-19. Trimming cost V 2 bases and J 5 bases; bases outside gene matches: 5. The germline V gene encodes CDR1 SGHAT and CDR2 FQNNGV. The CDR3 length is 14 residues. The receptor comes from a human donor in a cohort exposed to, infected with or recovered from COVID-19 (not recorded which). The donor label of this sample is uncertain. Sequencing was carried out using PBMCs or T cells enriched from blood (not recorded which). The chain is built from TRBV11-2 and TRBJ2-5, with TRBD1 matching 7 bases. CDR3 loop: CASSLNRGWETQYF. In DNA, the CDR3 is TGTGCCAGCAGCTTAAACAGGGGATGGGAGACCCAGTACTTC.